The rows below give T cell receptor beta chains drawn from one sample of a study of T-cell reconstitution after alpha-beta-depleted transplantation in children. TCRdb called the PCR reads again in MiXCR, with one record for every CDR3 protein. Among a few hundred thousand distinct CDR3 sequences listed, 13% were seen once. The sequencing used PBMCs, collected from the stem cell graft. The receptors were sampled from a human donor who donated a stem cell graft to a child with Fanconi anemia. The CDR3 runs from the conserved cysteine through the conserved F or W. Each record gives: J gene, clone size, V gene, D gene, CDR3 DNA, CDR3 protein. The D gene is left open where the match is weak. Size values are once, few and many counts, or a class for expanded clones, and some rows have none.

TRBJ1-3 | NA | TRBV7-2 | NA | TGTGCCAGCAGCCCAGGAGGGTGGGGGAACACCATATATTTT | CASSPGGWGNTIYF
TRBJ2-2 | many | TRBV12-3/TRBV12-4 | NA | TGTGCCAGCAGTATCAACTCCAACACCGGGGAGCTGTTTTTT | CASSINSNTGELFF
TRBJ2-7 | NA | TRBV20-1 | NA | TGCAGTGCTAGAGTGGGGAACTACGAGCAGTACTTC | CSARVGNYEQYF
TRBJ2-7 | few | TRBV4-2 | NA | TGTGCCAGCAGCCAGGCAGGGGTGAGCTCCTACGAGCAGTACTTC | CASSQAGVSSYEQYF
TRBJ2-2 | NA | TRBV24-1 | NA | TGTGCCACCAGTTCGACAGCCACCGGGGAGCTGTTTTTT | CATSSTATGELFF
TRBJ1-2 | NA | TRBV7-9 | TRBD1 | TGTGCCAGCAGCGTTCAGGGGGCTTCTAACTATGGCTACACCTTC | CASSVQGASNYGYTF
TRBJ2-3 | NA | TRBV20-1 | NA | TGCAGTGCTAGACGAGGAGGCTATACGCAGTATTTT | CSARRGGYTQYF
TRBJ1-1 | many | TRBV29-1 | NA | TGCAGCGTTCAGCGCGGGACGGAACCAGCTTTCTTT | CSVQRGTEPAFF
TRBJ1-5 | many | TRBV12-3/TRBV12-4 | TRBD1 | TGTGCCAGCAGCCGACAGGGAATCAATCAGCCCCAGCATTTT | CASSRQGINQPQHF
TRBJ2-7 | NA | TRBV6-2/TRBV6-3 | NA | TGTGCCAGCAGTCAGACACTCTACGAGCAGTACTTC | CASSQTLYEQYF
TRBJ1-1 | many | TRBV6-2/TRBV6-3 | NA | TGTGCCACCGAGGGGTACGCCTCTGAAGCTTTCTTT | CATEGYASEAFF
TRBJ1-1 | NA | TRBV18 | NA | TGTGCCAGCTCACCAATAGAGAAATATGAAGCTTTCTTT | CASSPIEKYEAFF
TRBJ2-5 | NA | TRBV29-1 | NA | TGCAGCGTTCGGGACACCCCTCGCGAGACCCAGTACTTC | CSVRDTPRETQYF